These 16 T cell receptor beta chains were sequenced from one sample in a study of shared clonotypes between healthy human individuals (dated by TCRdb to 2018 to 2020). Receptor amplification or capture employed the immunoSEQ multiplex PCR assay. TCRdb retrieved this table from immuneACCESS and kept in-frame rearrangements only. Not all clones are present; in checked studies, unresolved V genes account for under half, and no reason is known for the remainder. The sample table lists roughly 570,000 clones, roughly 98% of them with a count of one. In total, the top ten clones hold 0.3% of the sample. CD8 naive samples were CD45RO-negative cells positively selected for CCR7, giving a CD45RA+CCR7+ population that excluded TemRA cells. What was sequenced was naive CD8+ T cells sorted from blood. The sample's cell subset or site label, in plain terms: CD45RA+CCR7+. The receptors originated from a man aged 25-45 years in good health.

The chain carries TRBV5-4 and TRBJ1-1; D unclear. V lost 6 bases and J lost 1, with 10 bases in between. Germline CDR1 is SGHNT and CDR2 is YYREEE (reference sequence). The CDR3 is 13 residues long. CDR3 residues: CASTNQANTEAFF. The CDR3 DNA reads as TGTGCCAGCACAAATCAGGCGAACACTGAAGCTTTCTTT.

The chain couples TRBV7-9 to TRBJ1-5; D perhaps matches TRBD1 (5 bases). Trimming stripped 8 bases from V and 3 bases from J, with 17 bases between. Germline CDR1 SEHNR, CDR2 FQNEAQ (reference sequence). The length of the CDR3 is 15 residues. The CDR3 loop is CASHDDSGDNQPQHF. DNA for the CDR3: TGTGCCAGCCACGACGACAGCGGGGACAATCAGCCCCAGCATTTT.

The J gene is TRBJ2-1, the V gene TRBV9; 10 nucleotides match TRBD2. CDR1 SGDLS and CDR2 YYNGEE come from the germline V gene. This CDR3 has 12 amino acids. J lost 9 bases, V lost 4 bases, and 1 base had no gene match. CDR3 region: CASSLAGVEQFF. The CDR3 nucleotides read TGTGCCAGCAGCCTAGCGGGAGTTGAGCAGTTCTTC.

V usage is TRBV7-2 and J usage is TRBJ2-2; 9 nucleotides agree with TRBD1. After removal of 7 bases from V and 3 bases from J, the junction contained 6 bases not matched to a gene. This CDR3 contains 15 residues. Germline-derived CDR1 and CDR2 are SGHTA and FQGNSA. CDR3 protein: CASTQTGGYTGELFF. The CDR3 DNA follows: TGTGCCAGCACGCAAACAGGGGGCTACACCGGGGAGCTGTTTTTT.

About this clone: The same CDR3 can be traced to other DNA sequences in this sample. V is TRBV9 and J is TRBJ2-2, with D unresolved. The CDR3 is 12 residues long. V lost 2 bases and J 3 bases, leaving 2 bases between the germline ends. Germline lookup yields CDR1 SGDLS and CDR2 YYNGEE. In nucleotides, the CDR3 is TGTGCCAGCAGCGTTGACACCGGGGAGCTGTTTTTT. This encodes CASSVDTGELFF.

This chain connects TRBV9 to TRBJ2-4; the D gene is possibly TRBD2 (6 bases). The CDR3 consists of 14 residues. V gave up 4 bases and J gave up 3 bases, with 11 bases separating them. The germline V gene has CDR1 SGDLS and CDR2 YYNGEE. The CDR3 DNA follows: TGTGCCAGCAGCCCGGGAGCGGACAAAAACATTCAGTACTTC. Protein sequence: CASSPGADKNIQYF.

The chain uses TRBV4-3 and TRBJ2-3; possibly TRBD2 for D (5 bases). Germline V gene data show CDR1 as LGHNA and CDR2 as YSLEER. Trimming pared 0 bases from V and 2 bases from J, leaving 12 bases between. The CDR3 is 16 residues long. CDR3 residues: CASSQDGVGDTDTQYF. The CDR3 nucleotides read TGCGCCAGCAGCCAAGATGGGGTGGGAGACACAGATACGCAGTATTTT.

V usage is TRBV7-9 and J usage is TRBJ1-5; no firm D call. Trimming shortened V by 2 bases and J by 4 bases, and 9 bases separated the two germline ends. The CDR3 totals 14 residues. CDR1 SEHNR and CDR2 FQNEAQ come from the germline V gene (reference sequence). CDR3 residues: CASSLSGTNQPQHF. The CDR3 DNA is TGTGCCAGCAGCTTATCGGGTACAAATCAGCCCCAGCATTTT.

In this sample, this clone turned up once. The chain recombines TRBV14 with TRBJ1-2, with no clear D. V lost 0 bases, J lost 5 bases, and 10 bases lay in between. The germline CDR1 and CDR2 sequences are SGHDN and FVKESK. The CDR3 has 14 amino acids. CDR3 in DNA: TGTGCCAGCAGCCAAGATAGTTGGGGTTATGGCTACACCTTC. As protein: CASSQDSWGYGYTF.

The chain joins TRBV28 to TRBJ1-3; D uncertain. Per germline, CDR1 MDHEN and CDR2 SYDVKM. The length of the CDR3 is 16 residues. V shed 4 bases and J shed 1 base, with 14 bases lying between them. CDR3 protein: CASSSLPGQSGNTIYF. CDR3 DNA: TGTGCCAGCAGTTCCCTTCCCGGCCAGTCTGGAAACACCATATATTTT.

The chain has TRBV14 and TRBJ1-2; D may be TRBD1 (5 bases). V was cut by 1 base and J by 0 bases, with 12 bases left in between. Per germline, CDR1 SGHDN and CDR2 FVKESK. CDR3 length: 16 amino acids. In DNA form, the CDR3 reads TGTGCCAGCAGCCAAGCTGGTCCGGGGGCTAACTATGGCTACACCTTC. It translates to CASSQAGPGANYGYTF.

The CDR3, as DNA: TGTGCCAGCAGTGCCCGGACAATCGATGAGCAGTTCTTC. Amino acids: CASSARTIDEQFF. This chain links TRBV27 with TRBJ2-1; tentatively, D is TRBD1 (5 bases). This CDR3 is built from 13 residues. Germline V CDR1 and CDR2: MNHEY, SMNVEV (reference sequence). Trimming left V 5 bases short and J 8 bases short, with 13 bases between.

V gene TRBV27 combines with J gene TRBJ2-7; 10 nucleotides align to TRBD1. CDR3 length: 19 amino acids. The trim removed 2 bases at V and 2 bases at J, leaving 15 bases unmatched. From germline, CDR1 is MNHEY and CDR2 SMNVEV (reference sequence). The CDR3 loop reads CASSLQQQPRDRGAYEQYF. For the CDR3, the DNA is TGTGCCAGCAGTTTACAGCAGCAACCCCGGGACAGGGGCGCCTACGAGCAGTACTTC.

The rearrangement links TRBV7-9 to TRBJ1-1; D gene uncertain. This CDR3 has 14 residues. The germline V gene has CDR1 SEHNR and CDR2 FQNEAQ (reference sequence). V gave up 4 bases and J gave up 0 bases, with 9 bases separating them. In DNA form, the CDR3 reads TGTGCCAGCAGCTCGCTCGACGTGAACACTGAAGCTTTCTTT. This sequence encodes CASSSLDVNTEAFF.

This chain joins TRBV7-9 and TRBJ1-2; D not certain. V was cut by 5 bases and J by 4 bases, with 5 bases left in between. There are 11 residues in the CDR3. CDR1 is SEHNR and CDR2 is FQNEAQ in the germline V gene (reference sequence). The chain's CDR3 is CASSLLYGYTF. The CDR3, as DNA: TGTGCCAGCAGCCTCCTCTATGGCTACACCTTC. Using reference TRBV7-9 and TRBJ1-2 for the parts outside the CDR3, the full variable domain is DTGVSQNPRHKITKRGQNVTFRCDPISEHNRLYWYRQTLGQGPEFLTYFQNEAQLEKSRLLSDRFSAERPKGSFSTLEIQRTEQGDSAMYLCASSLLYGYTFGSGTRLTVV.

V gene TRBV29-1 combines with J gene TRBJ2-7; the D is unclear. Germline values: CDR1 SQVTM, CDR2 ANQGSEA. This CDR3 is 15 amino acids long. V dropped 0 bases and J dropped 4 bases, with 16 bases sitting between them. The CDR3 loop is CSVEEAATRSYEQYF. DNA of the CDR3: TGCAGCGTTGAAGAGGCGGCAACTCGGTCTTACGAGCAGTACTTC.